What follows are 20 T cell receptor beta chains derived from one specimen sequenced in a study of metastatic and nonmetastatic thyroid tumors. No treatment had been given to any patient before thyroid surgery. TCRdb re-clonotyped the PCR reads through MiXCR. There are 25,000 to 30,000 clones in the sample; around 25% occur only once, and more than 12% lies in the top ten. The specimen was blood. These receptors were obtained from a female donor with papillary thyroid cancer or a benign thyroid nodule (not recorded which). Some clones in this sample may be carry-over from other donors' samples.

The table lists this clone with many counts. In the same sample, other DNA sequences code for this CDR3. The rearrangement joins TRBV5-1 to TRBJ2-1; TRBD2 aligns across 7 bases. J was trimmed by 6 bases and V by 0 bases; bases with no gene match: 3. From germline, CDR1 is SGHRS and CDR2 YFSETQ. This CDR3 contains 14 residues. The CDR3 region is CASSLGGRANEQFF. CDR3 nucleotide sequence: TGCGCCAGCAGCTTGGGAGGGAGGGCCAATGAGCAGTTCTTC.

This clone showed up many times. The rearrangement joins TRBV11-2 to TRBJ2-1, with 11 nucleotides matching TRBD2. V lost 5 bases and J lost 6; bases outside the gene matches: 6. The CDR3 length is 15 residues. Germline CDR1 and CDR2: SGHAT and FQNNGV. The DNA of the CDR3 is TGTGCCAGCAGCCCATTGACTAGCGGGATCAATGAGCAGTTCTTC. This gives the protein CASSPLTSGINEQFF.

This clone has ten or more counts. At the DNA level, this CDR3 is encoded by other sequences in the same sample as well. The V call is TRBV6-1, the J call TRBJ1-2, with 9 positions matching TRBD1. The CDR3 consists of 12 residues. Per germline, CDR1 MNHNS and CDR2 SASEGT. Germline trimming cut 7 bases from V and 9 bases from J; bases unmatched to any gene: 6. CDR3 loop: CASTRTGVSYTF. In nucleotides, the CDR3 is TGTGCCAGCACCCGGACAGGGGTGAGCTACACCTTC.

CDR3 in DNA: TGCAGTGCTAAGTCCCGTATCGACTACGAGCAGTACTTC. Its translation is CSAKSRIDYEQYF. This chain joins TRBV20-1 and TRBJ2-7, with D hard to call. V was cut by 4 bases and J by 3 bases, with 13 bases left in between. CDR1 is DFQATT, CDR2 SNEGSKA, per germline (reference sequence). CDR3 length: 13 residues.

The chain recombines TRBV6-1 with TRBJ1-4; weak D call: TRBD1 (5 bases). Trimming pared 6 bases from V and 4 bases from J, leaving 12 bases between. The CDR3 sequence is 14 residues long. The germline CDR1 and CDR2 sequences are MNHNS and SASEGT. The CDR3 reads CASRPGLSNEKLFF. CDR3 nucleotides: TGTGCCAGCAGACCGGGACTTAGTAATGAAAAACTGTTTTTT.

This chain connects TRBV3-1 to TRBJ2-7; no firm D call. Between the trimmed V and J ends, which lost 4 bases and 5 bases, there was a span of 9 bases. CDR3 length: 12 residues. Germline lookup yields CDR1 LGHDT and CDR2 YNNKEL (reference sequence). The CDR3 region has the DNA TGTGCCAGCAGCCTGGAAGGGAACGAGCAGTACTTC. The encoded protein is CASSLEGNEQYF.

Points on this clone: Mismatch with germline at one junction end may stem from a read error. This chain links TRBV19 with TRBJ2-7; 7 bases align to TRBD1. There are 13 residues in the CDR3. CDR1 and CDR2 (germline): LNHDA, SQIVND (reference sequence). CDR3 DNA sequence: TGCGCCAGTAAGAAACAGGGGACCTACGAGCAGTACTTC. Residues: CASKKQGTYEQYF.

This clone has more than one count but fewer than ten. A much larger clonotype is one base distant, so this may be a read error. CDR3 coding DNA: TGCAGCCACTCCTTGGGGGATACGCAGTATTTT. This sequence encodes CSHSLGDTQYF. This chain uses TRBV29-1 with TRBJ2-3, with D uncertain. The CDR3 covers 11 residues. Germline V gene lookup returns CDR1 SQVTM and CDR2 ANQGSEA. Trimming removed 8 bases at V and 6 bases at J, with 12 bases between.

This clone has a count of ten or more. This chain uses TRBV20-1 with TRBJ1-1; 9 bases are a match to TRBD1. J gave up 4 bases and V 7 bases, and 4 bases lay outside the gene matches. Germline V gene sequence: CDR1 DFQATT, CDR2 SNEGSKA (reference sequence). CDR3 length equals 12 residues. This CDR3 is CSVKQGATEAFF. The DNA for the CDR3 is TGCAGTGTTAAACAGGGGGCCACTGAAGCTTTCTTT.

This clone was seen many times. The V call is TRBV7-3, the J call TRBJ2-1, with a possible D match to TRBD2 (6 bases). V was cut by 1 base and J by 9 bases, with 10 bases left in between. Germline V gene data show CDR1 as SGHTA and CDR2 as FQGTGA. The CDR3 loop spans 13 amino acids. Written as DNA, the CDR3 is TGTGCCAGCAGCTTAAGGGGGGAGGTTGAGCAGTTCTTC. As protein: CASSLRGEVEQFF.

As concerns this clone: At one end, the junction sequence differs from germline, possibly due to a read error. The DNA of the CDR3 is TGTGCCAGCAGCCCCATAAACAGGGGAAATGCGAACACTGAAGCTTTGTTT. Translation gives CASSPINRGNANTEALF. The genes are TRBV6-2 or TRBV6-3 and TRBJ1-1; TRBD1 matches 7 bases. The CDR3 length is 17 residues. Germline V gives CDR1 MNHEY, CDR2 SVGEGT.

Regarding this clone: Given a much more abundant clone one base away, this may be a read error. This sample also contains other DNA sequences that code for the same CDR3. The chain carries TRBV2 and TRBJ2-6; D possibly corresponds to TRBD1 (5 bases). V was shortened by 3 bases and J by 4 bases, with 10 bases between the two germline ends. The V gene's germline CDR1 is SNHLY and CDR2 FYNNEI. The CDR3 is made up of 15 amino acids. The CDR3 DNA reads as TGTGCCAGCAGTGATTGGGGCTCCGGGGCCAACGTCCTGACTTTC. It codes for CASSDWGSGANVLTF.

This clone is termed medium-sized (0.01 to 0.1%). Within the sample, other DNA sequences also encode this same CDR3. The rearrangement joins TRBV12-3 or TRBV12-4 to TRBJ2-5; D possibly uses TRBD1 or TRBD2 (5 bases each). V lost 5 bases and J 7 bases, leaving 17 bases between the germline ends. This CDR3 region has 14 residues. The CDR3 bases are TGTGCCAGCAGTCCCGGGACCACCACGGGGACCCAGTACTTC. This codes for CASSPGTTTGTQYF.

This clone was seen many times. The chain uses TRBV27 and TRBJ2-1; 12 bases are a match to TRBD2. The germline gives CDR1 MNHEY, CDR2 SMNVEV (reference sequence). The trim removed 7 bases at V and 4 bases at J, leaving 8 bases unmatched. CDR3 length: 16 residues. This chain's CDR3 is CASKTSGTSGYNEQFF. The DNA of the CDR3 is TGTGCCAGCAAGACCTCCGGGACTAGCGGGTACAATGAGCAGTTCTTC.

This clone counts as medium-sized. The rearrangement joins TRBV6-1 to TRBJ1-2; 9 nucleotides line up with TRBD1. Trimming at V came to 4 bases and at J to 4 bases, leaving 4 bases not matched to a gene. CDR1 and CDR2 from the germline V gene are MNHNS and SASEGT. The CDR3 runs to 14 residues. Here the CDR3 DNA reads TGTGCCAGCAGTGTGACAGGGGGAACCTATGGCTACACCTTC. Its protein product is CASSVTGGTYGYTF.

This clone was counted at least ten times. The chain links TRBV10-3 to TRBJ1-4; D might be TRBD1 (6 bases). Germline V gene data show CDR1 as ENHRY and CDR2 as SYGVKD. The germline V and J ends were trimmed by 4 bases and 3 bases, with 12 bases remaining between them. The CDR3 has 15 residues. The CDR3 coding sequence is TGTGCCATCAGTGTCCTTCAGGGGTCTAATGAAAAACTGTTTTTT. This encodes CAISVLQGSNEKLFF.

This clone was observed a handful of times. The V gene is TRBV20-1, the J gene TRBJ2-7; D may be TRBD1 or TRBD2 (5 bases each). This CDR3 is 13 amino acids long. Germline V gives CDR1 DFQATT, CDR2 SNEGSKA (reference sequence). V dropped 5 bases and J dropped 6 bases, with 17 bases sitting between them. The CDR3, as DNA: TGCAGTGCTCCCGTGACAGCGGTTGGCGAGCAGTACTTC. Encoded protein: CSAPVTAVGEQYF.

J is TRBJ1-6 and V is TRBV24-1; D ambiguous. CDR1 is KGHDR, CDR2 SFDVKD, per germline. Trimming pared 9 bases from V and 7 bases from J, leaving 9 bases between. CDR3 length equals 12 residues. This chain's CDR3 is CATQDQNSPLHF. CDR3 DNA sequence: TGTGCCACCCAGGACCAAAATTCACCCCTCCACTTT.

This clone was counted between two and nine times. CDR3 protein: CASSLGGVQGAYEKLFF. Written as DNA, the CDR3 is TGTGCCAGCAGTTTGGGAGGAGTGCAGGGTGCATATGAAAAACTGTTTTTT. V usage is TRBV28 and J usage is TRBJ1-4; D is perhaps TRBD1 (5 bases). Per the germline V gene, CDR1 is MDHEN and CDR2 is SYDVKM. Trimming removed 3 bases from V and 6 bases from J, with 20 bases in between. The CDR3 extends over 17 amino acids. Based on the CDR3 plus reference TRBV28 and TRBJ1-4, the full variable domain is DVKVTQSSRYLVKRTGEKVFLECVQDMDHENMFWYRQDPGLGLRLIYFSYDVKMKEKGDIPEGYSVSREKKERFSLILESASTNQTSMYLCASSLGGVQGAYEKLFFGSGTQLSVL.

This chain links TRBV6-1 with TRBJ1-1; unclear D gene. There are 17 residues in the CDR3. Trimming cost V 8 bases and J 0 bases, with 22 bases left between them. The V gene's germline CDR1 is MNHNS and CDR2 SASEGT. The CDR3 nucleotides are TGTGCCAGCGGTGCGCGACATACGGACGGTGTGAACACTGAAGCTTTCTTT. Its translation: CASGARHTDGVNTEAFF.